These T cell receptor beta chains were read from a single sample in a study of T-cell reconstitution after alpha-beta-depleted transplantation in children. A single record per CDR3 protein comes from TCRdb applying MiXCR to the PCR reads. This repertoire shows around 78,000 distinct CDR3 sequences, roughly 14% found once; its top ten account for around 26%. The sample here was PBMCs, mostly from graft donor cells, taken 180 days after TCRalphabeta/CD19-depleted stem cell transplant. All receptors derive from a male patient aged 2-15 years who had a stem cell transplant for acute lymphoblastic leukemia, so the T cells may come from the graft donor. Both conserved end residues are part of each CDR3. A D gene is named only where the DNA matches it firmly. Clone size appears in some rows only: once, few, many, or a class for an expanded clone.

>-|TRBV18|many|TRBJ2-2
CASSPRDTGELFF
TGTGCCAGCTCACCAAGGGATACCGGGGAGCTGTTTTTT
>-|TRBV9|few|TRBJ2-7
CASSVAGGGEQYF
TGTGCCAGCAGCGTAGCTGGAGGGGGCGAGCAGTACTTC
>-|TRBV7-6|-|TRBJ1-2
CASSSQGWGYTF
TGTGCCAGCAGCTCCCAGGGGTGGGGCTACACCTTC
>-|TRBV6-5|many|TRBJ1-2
CASSSLGYGYTF
TGTGCCAGCAGTTCACTGGGCTATGGCTACACCTTC
>-|TRBV4-2|-|TRBJ1-2
CASSQDGEVFYGYTF
TGTGCCAGCAGCCAAGATGGCGAGGTCTTCTATGGCTACACCTTC
>TRBD2|TRBV9|-|TRBJ2-3
CASSLREGLAAADTQYF
TGTGCCAGCAGCCTGCGAGAGGGACTAGCGGCAGCAGATACGCAGTATTTT
>-|TRBV4-2|few|TRBJ2-4
CASSHGVIYKDIQYF
TGTGCCAGCAGCCATGGGGTTATATATAAAGACATTCAGTACTTC
>-|TRBV7-9|many|TRBJ2-1
CASSGRQDPRDEQFF
TGTGCCAGCAGCGGCCGACAGGACCCGAGGGATGAGCAGTTCTTC
>-|TRBV4-2|few|TRBJ2-7
CASSSGYEQYF
TGTGCCAGCAGCTCCGGGTACGAGCAGTACTTC
>-|TRBV28|medium-sized|TRBJ2-5
CASSFPPLAYQETQYF
TGTGCCAGCAGTTTTCCCCCTCTAGCGTACCAAGAGACCCAGTACTTC
>-|TRBV7-3|-|TRBJ2-1
CASSWDFSSYNEQFF
TGTGCCAGCAGCTGGGACTTTTCCTCCTACAATGAGCAGTTCTTC
>-|TRBV27|few|TRBJ2-5
CASSFGGPQETQYF
TGTGCCAGCAGTTTCGGGGGGCCCCAGGAGACCCAGTACTTC
>-|TRBV5-1|few|TRBJ1-5
CASSYPSQNQPQHF
TGCGCCAGCAGCTACCCCTCGCAAAATCAGCCCCAGCATTTT
>-|TRBV10-3|few|TRBJ2-3
CAISEEGDGTDTQYF
TGTGCCATCAGTGAGGAGGGAGACGGCACAGATACGCAGTATTTT
>-|TRBV18|few|TRBJ1-2
CASSPGGGLNYGYTF
TGTGCCAGCTCACCAGGAGGTGGGTTAAACTATGGCTACACCTTC
>TRBD1|TRBV20-1|-|TRBJ1-1
CSARVRQGGMNTEAFF
TGCAGTGCTAGAGTGCGACAGGGAGGGATGAACACTGAAGCTTTCTTT
>-|TRBV7-4|few|TRBJ2-7
CAEGGEEQYF
TGTGCCGAAGGGGGGGAGGAGCAGTACTTC
>TRBD1|TRBV7-2|-|TRBJ2-3
CASSLDRGLTDTQYF
TGTGCCAGCAGCTTAGACAGGGGTCTAACAGATACGCAGTATTTT
>-|TRBV5-1|-|TRBJ1-2
CASSLSVKGYTF
TGCGCCAGCAGCTTGTCCGTTAAGGGCTACACCTTC
>-|TRBV6-6|few|TRBJ2-7
CASSYDGYYEQYF
TGTGCCAGCAGTTATGACGGATACTACGAGCAGTACTTC
>TRBD1|TRBV28|few|TRBJ2-7
CASSFAGQGYEQYF
TGTGCCAGCAGTTTTGCGGGACAGGGCTACGAGCAGTACTTC
>-|TRBV25-1|-|TRBJ2-7
CASSEFNRPTYEQYF
TGTGCCAGCAGTGAATTCAACAGGCCAACCTACGAGCAGTACTTC
>-|TRBV5-8|-|TRBJ2-2
CASSLAQVLNTGELFF
TGTGCCAGCAGCTTGGCACAGGTCCTGAACACCGGGGAGCTGTTTTTT
>-|TRBV5-1|few|TRBJ2-7
CASSLALGSHEQYF
TGCGCCAGCAGCTTGGCCCTAGGGTCCCACGAGCAGTACTTC
>-|TRBV4-3|-|TRBJ2-7
CASSQDRGTVDEQYF
TGCGCCAGCAGCCAAGATCGGGGGACAGTCGACGAGCAGTACTTC
>TRBD2|TRBV12-3/TRBV12-4|-|TRBJ2-2
CASRPRTSGRASGELFF
TGTGCCAGCAGACCGAGGACTAGCGGGAGGGCCTCCGGGGAGCTGTTTTTT
>-|TRBV12-3/TRBV12-4|-|TRBJ1-3
CASSSHKQIISRNTIYF
TGTGCCAGCAGTTCCCACAAACAGATTATTTCAAGAAACACCATATATTTT